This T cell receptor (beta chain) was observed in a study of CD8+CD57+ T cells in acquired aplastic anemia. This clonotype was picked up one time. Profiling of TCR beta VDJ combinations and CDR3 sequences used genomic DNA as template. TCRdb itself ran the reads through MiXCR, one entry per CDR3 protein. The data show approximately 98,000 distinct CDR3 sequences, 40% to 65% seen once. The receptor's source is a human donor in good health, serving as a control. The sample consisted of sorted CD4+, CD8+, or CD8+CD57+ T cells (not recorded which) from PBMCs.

This chain's CDR3 is CASSDSGGDTEAFF. The CDR3 DNA follows: TGTGCCAGTAGTGACTCAGGGGGGGACACTGAAGCTTTCTTT. The chain links TRBV19 to TRBJ1-1, with TRBD1 identical over 7 bases. V was pared by 5 bases and J by 3 bases, with 6 bases of the junction left unmatched. CDR3 size: 14 residues. The germline V gene encodes CDR1 LNHDA and CDR2 SQIVND (reference sequence).